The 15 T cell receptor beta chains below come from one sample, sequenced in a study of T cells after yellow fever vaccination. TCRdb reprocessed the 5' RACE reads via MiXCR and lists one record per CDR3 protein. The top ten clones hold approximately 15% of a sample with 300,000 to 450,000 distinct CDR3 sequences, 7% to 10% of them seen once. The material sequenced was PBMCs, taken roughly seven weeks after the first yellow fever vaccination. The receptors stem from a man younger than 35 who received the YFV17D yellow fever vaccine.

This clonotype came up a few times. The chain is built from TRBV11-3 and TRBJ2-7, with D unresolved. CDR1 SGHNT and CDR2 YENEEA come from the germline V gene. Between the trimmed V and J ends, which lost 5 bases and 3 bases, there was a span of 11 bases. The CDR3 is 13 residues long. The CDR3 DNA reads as TGTGCCAGCAGCCTCGCCCGGCACTACGAGCAGTACTTC. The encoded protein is CASSLARHYEQYF.

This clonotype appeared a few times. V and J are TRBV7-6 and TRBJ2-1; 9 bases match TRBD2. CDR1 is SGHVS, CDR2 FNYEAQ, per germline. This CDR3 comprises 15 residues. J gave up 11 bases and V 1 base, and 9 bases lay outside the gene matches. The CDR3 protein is CASSLGAGRGGQQFF. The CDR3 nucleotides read TGTGCCAGCAGCTTAGGGGCAGGGCGGGGGGGCCAGCAGTTCTTC.

The CDR3, as DNA: TGTGCCAGCAGATCCGGAGGCACAGATACGCAGTATTTT. Translating it yields CASRSGGTDTQYF. V gene TRBV12-3 or TRBV12-4 combines with J gene TRBJ2-3; no definite D call. CDR3 length equals 13 residues. Trimming pared 6 bases from V and 1 base from J, leaving 8 bases between.

CDR3 DNA sequence: TGCAGTGCTAGAGGGACTAGCGGGGGGTTCTACGAGCAGTACTTC. Translated: CSARGTSGGFYEQYF. This chain joins TRBV20-1 and TRBJ2-7; TRBD2 agrees at 14 bases. Germline V gives CDR1 DFQATT, CDR2 SNEGSKA (reference sequence). This CDR3 comprises 15 residues. The V segment lost 1 base and the J segment 3 bases; nucleotides outside the gene matches: 2.

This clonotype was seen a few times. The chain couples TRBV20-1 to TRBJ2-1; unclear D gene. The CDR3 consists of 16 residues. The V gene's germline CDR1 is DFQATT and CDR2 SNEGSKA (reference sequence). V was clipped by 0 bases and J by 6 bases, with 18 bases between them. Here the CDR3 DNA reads TGCAGTGCTAGAGATCCCCCCATGGTAGAAGGCAATGAGCAGTTCTTC. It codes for CSARDPPMVEGNEQFF.

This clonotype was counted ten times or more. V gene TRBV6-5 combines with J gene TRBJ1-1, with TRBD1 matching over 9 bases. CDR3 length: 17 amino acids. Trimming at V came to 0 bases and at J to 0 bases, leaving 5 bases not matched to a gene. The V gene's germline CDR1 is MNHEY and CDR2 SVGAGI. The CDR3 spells CASSYSIWTGVNTEAFF. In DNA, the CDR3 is TGTGCCAGCAGTTACTCGATTTGGACAGGGGTGAACACTGAAGCTTTCTTT.

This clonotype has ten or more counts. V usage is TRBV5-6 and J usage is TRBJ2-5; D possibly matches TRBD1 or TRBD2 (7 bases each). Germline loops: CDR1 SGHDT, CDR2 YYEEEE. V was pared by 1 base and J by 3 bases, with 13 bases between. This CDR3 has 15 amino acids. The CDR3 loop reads CASSLSGTAKETQYF. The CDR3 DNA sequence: TGTGCCAGCAGCTTGAGCGGGACAGCGAAAGAGACCCAGTACTTC.

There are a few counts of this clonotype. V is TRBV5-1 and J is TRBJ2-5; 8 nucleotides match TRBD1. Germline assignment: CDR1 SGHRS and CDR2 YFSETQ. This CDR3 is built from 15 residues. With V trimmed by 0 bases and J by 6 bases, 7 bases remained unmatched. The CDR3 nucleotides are TGCGCCAGCAGCTTGGACCGGACAGGGATACAGACCCAGTACTTC. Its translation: CASSLDRTGIQTQYF.

As DNA, the CDR3 is TGTGCCAGCAGCTTAACACAGGGGATGAGTGAAAAACTGTTTTTT. Its translation: CASSLTQGMSEKLFF. J is TRBJ1-4 and V is TRBV7-8; TRBD1 agrees at 7 bases. CDR1 is SGHVS and CDR2 is FQNEAQ in the germline V gene. With V trimmed by 2 bases and J by 7 bases, 7 bases remained unmatched. This CDR3 is built from 15 residues.

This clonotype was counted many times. The CDR3, as DNA: TGTGCCAGTAGTACCGGGACAGGGAACAGGGAGACCCAGTACTTC. Protein sequence: CASSTGTGNRETQYF. The J gene is TRBJ2-5, the V gene TRBV19; TRBD1 aligns across 9 bases. The ends lost 4 bases at V and 5 bases at J; junction bases unmatched: 8. Germline V CDR1 and CDR2: LNHDA, SQIVND (reference sequence). This CDR3 spans 15 amino acids.

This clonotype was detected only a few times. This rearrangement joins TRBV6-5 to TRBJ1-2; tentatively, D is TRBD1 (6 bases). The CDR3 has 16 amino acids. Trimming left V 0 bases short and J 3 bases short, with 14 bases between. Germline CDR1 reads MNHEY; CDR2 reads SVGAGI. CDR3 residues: CASSYSGRGPDYGYTF. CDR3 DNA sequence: TGTGCCAGCAGTTACTCAGGCAGGGGCCCTGACTATGGCTACACCTTC.

CDR3 sequence: CASSYSGQGREKLFF. CDR3 nucleotide sequence: TGTGCCAGCAGTTACTCGGGGCAGGGTCGCGAAAAACTGTTTTTT. The genes are TRBV6-5 and TRBJ1-4; D is perhaps TRBD1 (5 bases). V was pared by 0 bases and J by 8 bases, with 13 bases between. The V gene's germline CDR1 is MNHEY and CDR2 SVGAGI. The CDR3 contains 15 residues.

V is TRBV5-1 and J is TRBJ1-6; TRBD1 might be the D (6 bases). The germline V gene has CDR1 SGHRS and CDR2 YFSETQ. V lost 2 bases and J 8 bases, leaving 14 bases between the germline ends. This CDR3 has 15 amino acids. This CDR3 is CASSLQGRRYSPLHF. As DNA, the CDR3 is TGCGCCAGCAGCTTACAGGGAAGAAGGTATTCACCCCTCCACTTT.

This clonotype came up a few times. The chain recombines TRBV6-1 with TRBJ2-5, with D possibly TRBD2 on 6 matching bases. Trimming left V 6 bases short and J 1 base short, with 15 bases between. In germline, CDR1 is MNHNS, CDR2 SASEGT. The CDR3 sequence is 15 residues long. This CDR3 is CASSPRLVGQETQYF. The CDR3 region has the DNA TGTGCCAGCAGCCCCCGACTAGTGGGCCAAGAGACCCAGTACTTC.

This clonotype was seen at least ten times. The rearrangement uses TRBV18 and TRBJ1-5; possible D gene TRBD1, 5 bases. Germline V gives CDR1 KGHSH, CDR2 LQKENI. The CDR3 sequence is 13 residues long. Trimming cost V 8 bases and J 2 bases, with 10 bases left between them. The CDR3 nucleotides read TGTGCCAGCAGCCCGGGGCGCAATCAGCCCCAGCATTTT. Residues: CASSPGRNQPQHF.